Listed below are T cell receptor beta chains from one sample, sequenced in a study of blood T cell repertoires in COVID-19. The table came from immunoSEQ multiplex PCR; TCRdb's copy has only in-frame clones and leaves some out. The sample consists of about 170,000 clones, about four fifths of them appearing once. Sample: PBMCs or T cells enriched from blood (not recorded which). The receptors derive from a man aged 50 to 59 who had recovered from COVID-19. Each CDR3 is given with its conserved first and last residue. D genes are given only for firm matches. Size tells how often a clone was seen (once, few, many) or the class of an expanded clone, and some rows leave it out.

V	D	size	length	J	CDR3	DNA
TRBV6-5	-	-	15	TRBJ1-1	CASSIGETVYTEAFF	TGTGCCAGCAGTATCGGCGAGACAGTTTACACTGAAGCTTTCTTT
TRBV11-3	-	-	14	TRBJ2-3	CASSPQGGKDTQYF	TGTGCCAGCAGCCCCCAGGGGGGTAAAGATACGCAGTATTTT
TRBV5-6	-	few	15	TRBJ2-3	CASSTIAESTDTQYF	TGTGCCAGCAGCACTATAGCGGAGAGCACAGATACGCAGTATTTT
TRBV21-1	-	-	10	TRBJ1-5	CASSPLSQHF	TGTGCCAGCAGCCCCCTGTCCCAGCATTTT
TRBV27	TRBD1	-	15	TRBJ1-2	CASSPLTGGAYGYTF	TGTGCCAGCAGTCCTCTTACAGGGGGCGCCTATGGCTACACCTTC
TRBV7-9	-	-	15	TRBJ1-1	CASSSQGSGDTEAFF	TGTGCCAGCAGCTCCCAGGGATCGGGGGACACTGAAGCTTTCTTT
TRBV5-5	-	-	15	TRBJ2-7	CASRSGLDTTYEQYF	TGTGCCAGCAGGTCAGGTCTGGACACAACCTACGAGCAGTACTTC
TRBV30	TRBD1	-	13	TRBJ1-2	CASTGTANYGYTF	TGTGCGTCGACAGGGACAGCTAACTATGGCTACACCTTC
TRBV5-1	-	few	16	TRBJ2-7	CASSSGSRTLDGEQYF	TGCGCCAGCAGCTCAGGGTCCAGGACCCTTGACGGGGAGCAGTACTTC
TRBV7-8	-	few	17	TRBJ2-6	CASTVSVAGPGANVLTF	TGTGCCAGCACCGTATCGGTGGCGGGGCCTGGGGCCAACGTCCTGACTTTC
TRBV9	-	-	13	TRBJ1-1	CASSGSGGPNAFF	TGTGCCAGCAGCGGATCGGGAGGCCCCAACGCTTTCTTT
TRBV12-5	-	-	17	TRBJ1-2	CASGLVVRGLVNYGYTF	TGTGCTAGTGGTTTGGTAGTCAGGGGATTGGTTAACTATGGCTACACCTTC
TRBV7-9	-	-	12	TRBJ1-1	CASSFGTNEAFF	TGTGCCAGCAGCTTTGGGACAAATGAAGCTTTCTTT
TRBV6-1	TRBD1	-	17	TRBJ1-3	CASSEVGTGSSGNTIYF	TGTGCCAGCAGTGAGGTGGGGACAGGGAGCTCTGGAAACACCATATATTTT
TRBV9	-	-	13	TRBJ1-2	CASSVAGAGYYTF	TGTGCCAGCAGCGTAGCGGGAGCAGGGTACTACACCTTC